The 28 T cell receptor beta chains given below trace back to one sample, sequenced in a study of identical twins. Each CDR3 protein is one row after TCRdb ran MiXCR on the 5' RACE reads. The data show 1,800,000 or so distinct CDR3 sequences, more than 30% seen once. Sequenced: cord blood. Source of these receptors: a newborn girl in good health.

This clonotype was detected only a few times. The chain couples TRBV4-2 to TRBJ1-3; D unresolved. The V gene's germline CDR1 is LGHNA and CDR2 YNFKEQ. V shed 1 base and J shed 0 bases, with 7 bases lying between them. The CDR3 totals 15 residues. The CDR3: CASSQGRSSGNTIYF. Written as DNA, the CDR3 is TGTGCCAGCAGCCAAGGCAGGAGCTCTGGAAACACCATATATTTT.

The J gene is TRBJ1-1, the V gene TRBV7-2, with 7 bases aligning to TRBD1. This CDR3 is 17 amino acids long. Germline loops: CDR1 SGHTA, CDR2 FQGNSA. V trimming: 8 bases; J trimming: 5 bases; junction bases outside the gene matches: 20. In DNA form, the CDR3 reads TGTGCCAGCCTCCTCAGAGGGTTCGGACAGGCCCTAACTGAAGCTTTCTTT. Translating gives CASLLRGFGQALTEAFF. The full variable domain, in which reference TRBV7-2 and TRBJ1-1 provide the parts outside the CDR3, is GAGVSQSPSNKVTEKGKDVELRCDPISGHTALYWYRQSLGQGLEFLIYFQGNSAPDKSGLPSDRFSAERTGGSVSTLTIQRTQQEDSAVYLCASLLRGFGQALTEAFFGQGTRLTVV.

This clonotype was detected a few times. The chain joins TRBV5-1 to TRBJ2-3; 8 bases align to TRBD2. The CDR3 extends over 13 amino acids. The V gene's germline CDR1 is SGHRS and CDR2 YFSETQ. The V gene end was trimmed by 6 bases and the J gene end by 6 bases; junction bases not matched to a gene: 6. The CDR3 spells CASTPAGVDTQYF. DNA for the CDR3: TGCGCCAGCACCCCAGCGGGGGTTGATACGCAGTATTTT.

In this sample, this clonotype turned up a few times. The rearrangement uses TRBV20-1 and TRBJ2-7; D is possibly TRBD2 (6 bases). CDR1 is DFQATT and CDR2 is SNEGSKA in the germline V gene (reference sequence). This CDR3 is built from 14 residues. Trimming left V 1 base short and J 5 bases short, with 15 bases between. CDR3 nucleotides: TGCAGTGCTAGAGCCCTGGGACTCAAGGACGAGCAGTACTTC. The encoded protein is CSARALGLKDEQYF.

This clonotype was seen a handful of times. The CDR3 region has the DNA TGTGCCAGCAGCTTAGTGGGACTAGGGAGGGGTGGATCCTACGAGCAGTACTTC. Encoded protein: CASSLVGLGRGGSYEQYF. The V call is TRBV11-2, the J call TRBJ2-7; TRBD2 agrees at 8 bases. The CDR3 spans 18 residues. J gave up 1 base and V 1 base, and 12 bases lay outside the gene matches. Germline loops: CDR1 SGHAT, CDR2 FQNNGV.

This clonotype has a handful of counts. This sequence joins TRBV29-1 and TRBJ1-5, with D uncertain. The germline V and J ends were trimmed by 2 bases and 4 bases, with 9 bases remaining between them. The CDR3 runs 13 residues. Germline loops: CDR1 SQVTM, CDR2 ANQGSEA. The chain's CDR3 is CSVEWQPNQPQHF. Here the CDR3 DNA reads TGCAGCGTTGAATGGCAGCCGAATCAGCCCCAGCATTTT.

The chain couples TRBV12-3 or TRBV12-4 to TRBJ2-1; 8 positions agree with TRBD2. The CDR3 runs to 17 residues. V trimming: 4 bases; J trimming: 0 bases; junction bases outside the gene matches: 8. For the CDR3, the DNA is TGTGCCAGCAGTTCGAACGGAGGGACTAGCTCCTACAATGAGCAGTTCTTC. The encoded protein is CASSSNGGTSSYNEQFF.

V is TRBV6-2 or TRBV6-3 and J is TRBJ1-4; D remains unclear. V gave up 3 bases and J gave up 4 bases, with 9 bases separating them. This CDR3 is built from 14 residues. CDR1 is MNHEY, CDR2 SVGEGT, per germline. The CDR3 sequence: CASSYRWINEKLFF. CDR3 nucleotides: TGTGCCAGCAGTTATCGCTGGATTAATGAAAAACTGTTTTTT.

The chain carries TRBV20-1 and TRBJ1-2, with D possibly TRBD1 on 5 matching bases. The CDR3 spans 13 residues. Trimming took off 1 base at V and 6 bases at J, with 12 bases between the two ends. CDR1 DFQATT and CDR2 SNEGSKA come from the germline V gene (reference sequence). CDR3 sequence (DNA): TGCAGTGCTAGAGTGGTGGGGGGTAATGGCTACACCTTC. This encodes CSARVVGGNGYTF.

CDR3 DNA: TGTGCCAGCCCATCAGAGGGCGAGGGCAATCAGCCCCAGCATTTT. It specifies CASPSEGEGNQPQHF. The chain has TRBV5-6 and TRBJ1-5, with D unresolved. Trimming left V 7 bases short and J 2 bases short, with 16 bases between. CDR3 length equals 15 residues. Germline CDR1 SGHDT, CDR2 YYEEEE.

The V call is TRBV6-4, the J call TRBJ2-5, with 12 positions matching TRBD2. V dropped 5 bases and J dropped 11; count of bases not matched to a gene: 15. CDR3 length equals 16 residues. Germline V gives CDR1 MRHNA, CDR2 SNTAGT. The CDR3 DNA follows: TGTGCCAGCAGTCCTCTAGGGACTAGCGGGTACAATGAGCAGTACTTC. Its protein is CASSPLGTSGYNEQYF.

The CDR3 region has the DNA TGTGCCTGGAAATCTAGCAGCTACGAGCAGTACTTC. Its translation: CAWKSSSYEQYF. The chain links TRBV30 to TRBJ2-7; D is possibly TRBD2 (5 bases). Looked up from germline, CDR1 is GTSNPN and CDR2 is SVGIG (reference sequence). V was pared by 4 bases and J by 3 bases, with 10 bases between. This CDR3 region has 12 residues.

This chain connects TRBV20-1 to TRBJ2-1; D unresolved. This CDR3 has 14 amino acids. The V end lost 3 bases, the J end lost 1 base, and 10 bases lay between the germline ends. CDR1 is DFQATT, CDR2 SNEGSKA, per germline (reference sequence). CDR3 coding DNA: TGCAGTGCTAGCCTAGGCGCATCCTACAATGAGCAGTTCTTC. This gives the protein CSASLGASYNEQFF.

The V call is TRBV3-1, the J call TRBJ1-1; the D is unclear. CDR3 size: 12 residues. With 6 bases removed from V and 6 bases from J, the gap between germline ends came to 11 bases. CDR1 is LGHDT and CDR2 is YNNKEL in the germline V gene (reference sequence). CDR3 DNA sequence: TGTGCCAGCAGGTATAAGGGCGCTGAAGCTTTCTTT. This sequence encodes CASRYKGAEAFF.

This clonotype was seen a handful of times. The rearrangement links TRBV7-2 to TRBJ2-1; D possibly corresponds to TRBD2 (6 bases). Trimming stripped 5 bases from V and 5 bases from J, with 13 bases between. This CDR3 has 14 residues. Germline V CDR1 and CDR2: SGHTA, FQGNSA. The CDR3 DNA reads as TGTGCCAGCAGCGCGCCGGGACTTAACAATGAGCAGTTCTTC. Translated, it gives CASSAPGLNNEQFF.

This clonotype was picked up one time. The rearrangement joins TRBV20-1 to TRBJ2-3; D is unresolved. The CDR3 is 14 residues long. The germline gives CDR1 DFQATT, CDR2 SNEGSKA (reference sequence). Trimming pared 0 bases from V and 2 bases from J, leaving 9 bases between. The CDR3 DNA follows: TGCAGTGCTAGAGAAAGTTTTTCCACAGATACGCAGTATTTT. It yields the protein CSARESFSTDTQYF.

In its sample, this clonotype was seen a few times. The chain uses TRBV25-1 and TRBJ1-2, with D perhaps matching TRBD1 (6 bases). Germline V gene data show CDR1 as MGHDK and CDR2 as SYGVNS. The CDR3 has 15 residues. V lost 6 bases and J lost 0, with 14 bases in between. The CDR3 sequence is CASSVQGRANYGYTF. In DNA form, the CDR3 reads TGTGCCAGCAGCGTTCAGGGGAGAGCTAACTATGGCTACACCTTC.

This clonotype has ten or more counts. V usage is TRBV7-9 and J usage is TRBJ1-5; 9 bases align to TRBD1. This CDR3 has 15 amino acids. V dropped 5 bases and J dropped 2; count of bases not matched to a gene: 4. CDR1 is SEHNR and CDR2 is FQNEAQ in the germline V gene (reference sequence). The CDR3 reads CASSRDRVGNQPQHF. CDR3 nucleotide sequence: TGTGCCAGCAGCCGGGACAGGGTAGGCAATCAGCCCCAGCATTTT.

This clonotype was recorded many times. This chain uses TRBV28 with TRBJ1-2; the D gene is possibly TRBD1 (5 bases). V was trimmed by 6 bases and J by 5 bases, leaving 10 bases between them. The CDR3 covers 12 residues. The germline CDR1 and CDR2 sequences are MDHEN and SYDVKM. The CDR3 DNA reads TGTGCCAGCAGGGCCCAGGGTTATGGCTACACCTTC. Its protein is CASRAQGYGYTF.

The chain combines TRBV2 with TRBJ2-5; the match to TRBD2 covers 10 bases. The length of the CDR3 is 15 residues. Looked up from germline, CDR1 is SNHLY and CDR2 is FYNNEI. The V gene end was trimmed by 7 bases and the J gene end by 11 bases; junction bases not matched to a gene: 16. The CDR3 sequence: CASNGLAGDNNEQYF. For the CDR3, the DNA is TGTGCCAGCAATGGGCTAGCGGGAGACAACAATGAGCAGTACTTC.

The rearrangement joins TRBV12-5 to TRBJ2-3, with D maybe TRBD2 (7 bases). Per germline, CDR1 LGHNT and CDR2 FRNRAP. This CDR3 has 17 amino acids. The V and J ends lost 5 bases and 0 bases respectively, with 18 bases between them. CDR3 sequence (DNA): TGTGCTAGTGGTGTCGGGGGGCCCCATGCTAGCACAGATACGCAGTATTTT. This encodes CASGVGGPHASTDTQYF.

In this sample, this clonotype turned up a few times. The chain has TRBV20-1 and TRBJ2-7; D not certain. This CDR3 is 12 amino acids long. V lost 3 bases and J 5 bases, leaving 11 bases between the germline ends. The V gene's germline CDR1 is DFQATT and CDR2 SNEGSKA (reference sequence). The CDR3 loop is CSARGSSDEQYF. The CDR3 nucleotides are TGCAGTGCTAGGGGGTCTAGTGACGAGCAGTACTTC.

This clonotype appeared a few times. The CDR3, as DNA: TGCAGTGCTGCGTGGCTAGCGGCGTACAATGAGCAGTTCTTC. Amino acid sequence: CSAAWLAAYNEQFF. The chain carries TRBV20-1 and TRBJ2-1; 7 nucleotides align to TRBD2. The germline V gene encodes CDR1 DFQATT and CDR2 SNEGSKA (reference sequence). Trimming at V came to 5 bases and at J to 4 bases, leaving 8 bases not matched to a gene. The CDR3 covers 14 residues.

As to this clonotype: Sequence at one end of the junction differs from germline and may be a read error. The genes are TRBV4-1 and TRBJ2-1, with D uncertain. The CDR3 is 17 amino acids. The germline gives CDR1 MGHRA, CDR2 YSYEKL. CDR3 protein: CASSQVRGKAPYNGQFF. Written as DNA, the CDR3 is TGCGCCAGCAGCCAAGTACGCGGAAAAGCCCCCTACAATGGGCAGTTCTTC.

This clonotype was detected a few times. This chain connects TRBV7-6 to TRBJ1-2; TRBD1 matches at 7 bases. The CDR3 sequence is 15 residues long. CDR1 is SGHVS and CDR2 is FNYEAQ in the germline V gene. V dropped 1 base and J dropped 4; count of bases not matched to a gene: 6. The DNA of the CDR3 is TGTGCCAGCAGCTTAGGTGGGACAGATGGCTATGGCTACACCTTC. It yields the protein CASSLGGTDGYGYTF.

The V and J genes are TRBV4-1 and TRBJ1-1; the match to TRBD1 covers 9 bases. Germline values: CDR1 MGHRA, CDR2 YSYEKL. The CDR3 is made up of 15 amino acids. V was clipped by 1 base and J by 3 bases; unmatched bases: 3. In nucleotides, the CDR3 is TGCGCCAGCAGCCAAGGGAGGGACAGGGACACTGAAGCTTTCTTT. This gives the protein CASSQGRDRDTEAFF.

The V gene is TRBV29-1, the J gene TRBJ2-1; 9 bases are a match to TRBD1. There are 18 residues in the CDR3. Germline CDR1 and CDR2: SQVTM and ANQGSEA. With V trimmed by 3 bases and J by 3 bases, 15 bases remained unmatched. The CDR3 nucleotides read TGCAGCGTTGAGCCGAACATTCGGGGACAGGGCCTCTACAATGAGCAGTTCTTC. Protein: CSVEPNIRGQGLYNEQFF.

The rearrangement joins TRBV9 to TRBJ2-7; 11 nucleotides match TRBD2. The length of the CDR3 is 16 residues. Germline V CDR1 and CDR2: SGDLS, YYNGEE. Germline trimming cut 4 bases from V and 6 bases from J; bases unmatched to any gene: 12. The CDR3 region is CASSPQLAGVIGEQYF. The CDR3 nucleotides are TGTGCCAGCAGCCCTCAACTAGCGGGAGTTATCGGCGAGCAGTACTTC. The full variable domain, with the rest looked up from reference TRBV9 and TRBJ2-7, is DSGVTQTPKHLITATGQRVTLRCSPRSGDLSVYWYQQSLDQGLQFLIQYYNGEERAKGNILERFSAQQFPDLHSELNLSSLELGDSALYFCASSPQLAGVIGEQYFGPGTRLTVT.